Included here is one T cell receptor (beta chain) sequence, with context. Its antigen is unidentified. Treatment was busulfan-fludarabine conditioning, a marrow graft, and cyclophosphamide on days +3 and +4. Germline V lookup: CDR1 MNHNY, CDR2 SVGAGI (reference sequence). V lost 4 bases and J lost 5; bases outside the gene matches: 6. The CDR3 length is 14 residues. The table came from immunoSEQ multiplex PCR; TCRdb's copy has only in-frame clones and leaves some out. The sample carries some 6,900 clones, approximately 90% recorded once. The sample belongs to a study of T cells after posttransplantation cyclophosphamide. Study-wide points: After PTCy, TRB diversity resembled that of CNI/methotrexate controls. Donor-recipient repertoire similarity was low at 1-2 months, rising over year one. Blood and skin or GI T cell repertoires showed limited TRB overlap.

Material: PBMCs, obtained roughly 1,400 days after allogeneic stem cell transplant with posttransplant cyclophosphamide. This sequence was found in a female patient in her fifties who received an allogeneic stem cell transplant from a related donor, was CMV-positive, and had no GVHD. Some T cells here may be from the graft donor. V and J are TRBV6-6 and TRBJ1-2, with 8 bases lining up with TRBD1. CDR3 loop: CASSSPDREYGYTF. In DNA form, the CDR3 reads TGTGCCAGCAGTTCCCCGGACAGGGAATATGGCTACACCTTC.